Reported below is one T cell receptor beta chain. This record comes from a study of glioma-infiltrating T cells after dendritic cell vaccination. Sequenced by immunoSEQ multiplex PCR; TCRdb stores in-frame clones only, minus some. The table has about 82,000 clones, about 90% seen once. Germline V gene lookup returns CDR1 SNHLY and CDR2 FYNNEI. The V gene lost 7 bases and the J gene lost 1 base, with 14 bases spanning the gap. The CDR3 totals 15 residues. V usage is TRBV2 and J usage is TRBJ1-3; TRBD1 might be the D (5 bases). This receptor was taken from a human donor with glioblastoma. Sample: blood, taken before dendritic cell vaccination. The CDR3 region is CASNKGELSGNTIYF. The CDR3 DNA sequence: TGTGCCAGCAATAAAGGGGAACTTTCTGGAAACACCATATATTTT. The variable domain in full, with the rest retrieved from reference TRBV2 and TRBJ1-3, is EPEVTQTPSHQVTQMGQEVILRCVPISNHLYFYWYRQILGQKVEFLVSFYNNEISEKSEIFDDQFSVERPDGSNFTLKIRSTKLEDSAMYFCASNKGELSGNTIYFGEGSWLTVV.